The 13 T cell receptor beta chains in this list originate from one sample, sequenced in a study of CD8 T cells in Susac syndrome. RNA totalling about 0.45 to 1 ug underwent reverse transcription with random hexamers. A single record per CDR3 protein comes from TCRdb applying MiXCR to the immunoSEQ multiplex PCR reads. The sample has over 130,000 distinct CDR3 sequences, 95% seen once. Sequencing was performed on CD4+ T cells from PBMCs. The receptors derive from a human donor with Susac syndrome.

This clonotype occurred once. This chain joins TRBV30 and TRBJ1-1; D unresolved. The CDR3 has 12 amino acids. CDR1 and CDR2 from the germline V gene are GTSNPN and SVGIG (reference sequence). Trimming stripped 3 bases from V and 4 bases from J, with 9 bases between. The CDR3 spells CAWSPRFTEAFF. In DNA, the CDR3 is TGTGCCTGGAGCCCCCGTTTCACTGAAGCTTTCTTT.

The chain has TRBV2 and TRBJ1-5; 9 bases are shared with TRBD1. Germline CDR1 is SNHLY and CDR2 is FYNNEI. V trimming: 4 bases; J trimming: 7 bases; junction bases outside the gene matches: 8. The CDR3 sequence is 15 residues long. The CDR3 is CASSGGTGFRQPQHF. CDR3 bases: TGTGCCAGCAGTGGTGGGACAGGGTTTCGACAGCCCCAGCATTTT.

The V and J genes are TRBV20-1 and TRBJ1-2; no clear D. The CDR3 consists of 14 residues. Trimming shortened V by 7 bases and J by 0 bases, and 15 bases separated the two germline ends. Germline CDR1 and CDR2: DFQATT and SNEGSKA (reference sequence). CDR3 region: CSVRNSRTNYGYTF. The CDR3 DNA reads TGCAGTGTTCGAAACAGTAGAACTAACTATGGCTACACCTTC.

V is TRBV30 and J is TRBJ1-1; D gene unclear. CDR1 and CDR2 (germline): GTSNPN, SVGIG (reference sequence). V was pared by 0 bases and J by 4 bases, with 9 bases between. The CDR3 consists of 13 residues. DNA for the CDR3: TGTGCCTGGAGTGTAGGTTACCGCACTGAAGCTTTCTTT. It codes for CAWSVGYRTEAFF.

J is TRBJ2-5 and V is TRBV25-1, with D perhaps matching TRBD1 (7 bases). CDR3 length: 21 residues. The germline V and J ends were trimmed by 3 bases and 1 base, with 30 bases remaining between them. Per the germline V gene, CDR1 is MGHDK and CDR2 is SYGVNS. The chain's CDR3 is CASSDDHHGGMTGYGQETQYF. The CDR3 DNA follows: TGTGCCAGCAGTGACGACCATCATGGGGGGATGACAGGGTACGGCCAAGAGACCCAGTACTTC.

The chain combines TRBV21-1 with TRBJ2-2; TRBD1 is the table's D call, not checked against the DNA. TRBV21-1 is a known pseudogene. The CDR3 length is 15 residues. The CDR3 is CASSGRQGNTGELFF. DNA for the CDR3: TGTGCCAGCAGCGGGCGACAGGGGAACACCGGGGAGCTGTTTTTT.

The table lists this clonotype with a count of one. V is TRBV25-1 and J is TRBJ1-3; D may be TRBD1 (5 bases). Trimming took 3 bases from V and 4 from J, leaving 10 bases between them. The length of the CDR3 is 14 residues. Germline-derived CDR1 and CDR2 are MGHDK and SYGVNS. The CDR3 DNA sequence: TGTGCCAGCAGTGACAGGGTTCTCGGAAACACCATATATTTT. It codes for CASSDRVLGNTIYF.

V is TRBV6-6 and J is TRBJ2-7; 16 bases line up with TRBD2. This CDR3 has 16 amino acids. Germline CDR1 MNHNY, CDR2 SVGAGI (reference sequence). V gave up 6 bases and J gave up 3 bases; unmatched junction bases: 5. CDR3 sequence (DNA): TGTGCCAGCAGCCAAGGGACTAGCGGGAGGGACTACGAGCAGTACTTC. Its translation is CASSQGTSGRDYEQYF.

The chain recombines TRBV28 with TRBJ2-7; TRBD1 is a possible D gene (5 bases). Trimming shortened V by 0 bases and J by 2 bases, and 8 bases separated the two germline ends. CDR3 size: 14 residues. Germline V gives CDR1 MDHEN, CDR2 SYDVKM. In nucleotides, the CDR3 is TGTGCCAGCAGTTTATGGACAGCAACCTACGAGCAGTACTTC. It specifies CASSLWTATYEQYF.

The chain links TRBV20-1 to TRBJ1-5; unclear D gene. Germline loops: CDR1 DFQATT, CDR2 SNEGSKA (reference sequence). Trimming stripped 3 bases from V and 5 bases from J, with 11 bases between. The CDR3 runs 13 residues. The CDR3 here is CSARVASDQPQHF. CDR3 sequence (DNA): TGCAGTGCTAGGGTGGCGAGTGATCAGCCCCAGCATTTT.

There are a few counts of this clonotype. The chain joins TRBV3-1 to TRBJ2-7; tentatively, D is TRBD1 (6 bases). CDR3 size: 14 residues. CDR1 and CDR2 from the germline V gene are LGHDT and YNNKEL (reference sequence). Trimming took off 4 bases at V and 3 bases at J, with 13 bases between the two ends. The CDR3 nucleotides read TGTGCCAGCAGCCGTACAGTGGGACACTACGAGCAGTACTTC. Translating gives CASSRTVGHYEQYF.

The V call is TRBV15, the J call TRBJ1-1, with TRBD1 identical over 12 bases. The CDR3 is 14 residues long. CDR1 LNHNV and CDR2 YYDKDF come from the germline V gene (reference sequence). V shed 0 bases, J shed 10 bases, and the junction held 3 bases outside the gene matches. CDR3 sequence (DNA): TGTGCCACCAGCAGAGATCGGGGACAGGGGGCAGCTTTCTTT. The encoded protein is CATSRDRGQGAAFF.

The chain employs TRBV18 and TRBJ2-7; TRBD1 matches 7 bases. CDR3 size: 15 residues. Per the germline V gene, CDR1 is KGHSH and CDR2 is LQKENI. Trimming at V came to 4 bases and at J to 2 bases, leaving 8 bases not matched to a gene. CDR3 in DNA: TGTGCCAGCTCACGGACCAGGGGACAGCCCTACGAGCAGTACTTC. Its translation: CASSRTRGQPYEQYF.